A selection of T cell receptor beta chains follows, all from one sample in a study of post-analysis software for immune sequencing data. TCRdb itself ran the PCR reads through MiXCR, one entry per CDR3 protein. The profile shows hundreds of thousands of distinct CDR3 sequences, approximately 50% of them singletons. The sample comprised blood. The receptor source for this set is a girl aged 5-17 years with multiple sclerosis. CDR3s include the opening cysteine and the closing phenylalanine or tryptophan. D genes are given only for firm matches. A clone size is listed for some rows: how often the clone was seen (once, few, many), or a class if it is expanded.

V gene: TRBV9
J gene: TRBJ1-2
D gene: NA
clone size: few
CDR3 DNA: TGTGCCAGCACCAGACCGGGGCAGGACTATGGCTACACCTTT
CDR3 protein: CASTRPGQDYGYTF

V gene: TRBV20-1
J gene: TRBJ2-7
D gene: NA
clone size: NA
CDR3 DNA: TGCAGTGCTAGAGACAGCTTCAGGGGCGAGCAGTACTTC
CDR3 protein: CSARDSFRGEQYF

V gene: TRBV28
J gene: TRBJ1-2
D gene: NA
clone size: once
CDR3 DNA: TGTGCCAGTAACAGCAACTATGGCTACACCTTC
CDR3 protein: CASNSNYGYTF

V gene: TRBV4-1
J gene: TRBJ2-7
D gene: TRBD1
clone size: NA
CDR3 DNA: TGCGTCAGCAGCCAAGGACAGGGGGCAGGGGAGCAGTACTTC
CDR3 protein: CVSSQGQGAGEQYF

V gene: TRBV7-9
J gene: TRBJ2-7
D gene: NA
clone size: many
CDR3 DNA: TGTGCCAGCAGCTTAACCCGGGGGTACCATACCTACGAGCAGTACTTC
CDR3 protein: CASSLTRGYHTYEQYF

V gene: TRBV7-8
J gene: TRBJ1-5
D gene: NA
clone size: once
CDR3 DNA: TGTGCCAGCAGCGAAAGAGTCAAGGTGCCCCAGCATTTT
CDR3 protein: CASSERVKVPQHF

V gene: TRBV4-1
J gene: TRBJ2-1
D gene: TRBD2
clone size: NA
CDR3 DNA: TGCGCCAGCAGCCAAGATGGTAGCGGGAGCTACAATGAGCAGTTCTTC
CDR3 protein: CASSQDGSGSYNEQFF

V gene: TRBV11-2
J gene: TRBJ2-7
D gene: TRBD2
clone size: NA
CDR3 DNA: TGTGCCAGCAGCTCAAGCGGGAGTGGCTCCTACGAGCAGTACTTC
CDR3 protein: CASSSSGSGSYEQYF

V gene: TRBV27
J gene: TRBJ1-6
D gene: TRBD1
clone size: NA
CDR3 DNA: TGTGCCAGCAGTTTAAAAAGGACAGGGGAGGGTTCACCCCTCCACTTT
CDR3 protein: CASSLKRTGEGSPLHF

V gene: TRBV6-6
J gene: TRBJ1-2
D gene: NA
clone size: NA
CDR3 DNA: TGTGCCAGCAGTTCCGACCTGACTGGTGGCTACACCTTC
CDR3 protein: CASSSDLTGGYTF

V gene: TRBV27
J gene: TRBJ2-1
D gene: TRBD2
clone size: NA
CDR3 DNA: TGTGCCAGCAGTCCCTCCAGCGGGGTTATCAATGAGCAGTTCTTC
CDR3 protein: CASSPSSGVINEQFF

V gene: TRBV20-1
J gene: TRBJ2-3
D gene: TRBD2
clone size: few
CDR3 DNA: TGCAGTGCTGGACGGGGGCTAGCGGGAGCAGATACGCAGTATTTT
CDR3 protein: CSAGRGLAGADTQYF

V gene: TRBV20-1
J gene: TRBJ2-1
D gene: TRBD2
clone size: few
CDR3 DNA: TGCAGTGCCACCACTAGCGGGGGGGCCCTTTACAATGAGCAGTTCTTC
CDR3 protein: CSATTSGGALYNEQFF

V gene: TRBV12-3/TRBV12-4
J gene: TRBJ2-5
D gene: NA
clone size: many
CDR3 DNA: TGTGCCAGCAGTTTACAGCAAGAGACCCAGTACTTC
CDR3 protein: CASSLQQETQYF

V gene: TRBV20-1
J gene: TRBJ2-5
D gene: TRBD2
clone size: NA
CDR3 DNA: TGCAGTGCTAGCTCGGCTAGCGGGTCTCAAGAGACCCAGTACTTC
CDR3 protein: CSASSASGSQETQYF

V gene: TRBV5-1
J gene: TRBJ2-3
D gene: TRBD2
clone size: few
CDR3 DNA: TGCGCCAGCAGACCCGGGGTAGCGGGATACACAGATACGCAGTATTTT
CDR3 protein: CASRPGVAGYTDTQYF

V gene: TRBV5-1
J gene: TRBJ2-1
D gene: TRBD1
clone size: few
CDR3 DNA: TGCGCCAGCAGCCCCCACCCGGGACAGGGGACTGAGCAGTTCTTC
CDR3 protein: CASSPHPGQGTEQFF

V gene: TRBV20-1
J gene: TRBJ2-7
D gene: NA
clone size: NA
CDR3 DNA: TGCAGTGCCCCCGAAGTCTACGAGCAGTACTTC
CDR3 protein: CSAPEVYEQYF

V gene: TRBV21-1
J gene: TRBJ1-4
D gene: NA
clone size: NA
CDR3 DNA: TGTGCCAGCAGCAAAGTTGCCTACAGCCCACACCACCCAACTAATGAAAAACTGTTTTTT
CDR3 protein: CASSKVAYSPHHPTNEKLFF

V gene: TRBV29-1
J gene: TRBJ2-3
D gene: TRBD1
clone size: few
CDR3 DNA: TGCAGCGTCCTCGACAGGGGTTGGTCAGATACGCAGTATTTT
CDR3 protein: CSVLDRGWSDTQYF

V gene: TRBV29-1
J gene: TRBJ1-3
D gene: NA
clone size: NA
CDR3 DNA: TGCAGCTCCCGCGGTGGACCCGGCTCTGGAAACACCATATATTTT
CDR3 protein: CSSRGGPGSGNTIYF

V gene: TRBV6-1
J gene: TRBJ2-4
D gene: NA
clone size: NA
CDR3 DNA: TGTGCCACCCGTATGAACATTCAGTACTTC
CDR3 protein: CATRMNIQYF

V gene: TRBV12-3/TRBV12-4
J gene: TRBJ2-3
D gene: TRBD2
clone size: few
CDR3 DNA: TGTGCCAGCAGTCCCGCCCGGCGGGGGTGGTCCCCAGATACGCAGTATTTT
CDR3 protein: CASSPARRGWSPDTQYF

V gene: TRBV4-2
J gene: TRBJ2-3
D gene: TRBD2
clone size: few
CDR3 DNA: TGTGCCAGCAGCCATTCCGGGACTACCGCGGACCCAGATACGCAGTATTTT
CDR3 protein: CASSHSGTTADPDTQYF

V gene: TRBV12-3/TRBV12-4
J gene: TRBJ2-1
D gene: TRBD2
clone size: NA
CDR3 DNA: TGTGCCAGCAGGGCCTACGGGGCTAGCGGGGGCAATGAGCAGTTCTTC
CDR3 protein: CASRAYGASGGNEQFF

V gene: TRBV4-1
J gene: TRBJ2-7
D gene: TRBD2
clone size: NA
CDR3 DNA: TGCGCCAGCGCCCGACTAGCGGGGACCTACGAGCAGTACTTC
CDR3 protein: CASARLAGTYEQYF

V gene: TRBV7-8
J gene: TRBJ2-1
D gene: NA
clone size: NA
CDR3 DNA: TGTGCCAGCAGCTTAGTTGGTATGGGTCGGACGAATGAGCAGTTCTTC
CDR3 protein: CASSLVGMGRTNEQFF

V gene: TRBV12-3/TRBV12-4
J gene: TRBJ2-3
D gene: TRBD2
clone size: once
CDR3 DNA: TGTGCCAGCAGACGGCGGACTAGCGGGACTAAGGGCCCCACAGATACGCAGTATTTT
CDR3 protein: CASRRRTSGTKGPTDTQYF

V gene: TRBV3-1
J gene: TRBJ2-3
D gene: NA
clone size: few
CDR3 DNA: TGTGCCAGCAGCCAAGATGGGGGGGCAAGAGATACGCAGTATTTT
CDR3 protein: CASSQDGGARDTQYF

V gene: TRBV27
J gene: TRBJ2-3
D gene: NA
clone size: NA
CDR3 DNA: TGTGCCAGCAGTTCTCTGGGACTCGCTACTCAGTATTTT
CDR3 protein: CASSSLGLATQYF

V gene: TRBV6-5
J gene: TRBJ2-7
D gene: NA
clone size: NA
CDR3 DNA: TGTGCCAGCAGTAATATAAGGGACGAGCAGTACTTC
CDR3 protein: CASSNIRDEQYF

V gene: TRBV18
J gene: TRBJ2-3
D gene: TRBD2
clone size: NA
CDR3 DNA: TGTGCCAGCTCACAGAGAGGCGGGAGCGTCCCAGATACGCAGTATTTT
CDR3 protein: CASSQRGGSVPDTQYF

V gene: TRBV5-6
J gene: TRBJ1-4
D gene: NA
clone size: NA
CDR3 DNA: TGTGCCAGCAGCTTGTGGGGAAATGAAAAACTGTTTTTT
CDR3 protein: CASSLWGNEKLFF

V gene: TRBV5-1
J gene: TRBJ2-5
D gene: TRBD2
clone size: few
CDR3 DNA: TGCGCCAGCAGCTTTCTGGGAGGGGAGACCCAGTACTTC
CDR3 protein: CASSFLGGETQYF

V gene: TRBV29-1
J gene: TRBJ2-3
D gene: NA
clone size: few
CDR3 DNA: TGCAGCGTTGAACTAGGCACAGATACGCAGTATTTT
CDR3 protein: CSVELGTDTQYF